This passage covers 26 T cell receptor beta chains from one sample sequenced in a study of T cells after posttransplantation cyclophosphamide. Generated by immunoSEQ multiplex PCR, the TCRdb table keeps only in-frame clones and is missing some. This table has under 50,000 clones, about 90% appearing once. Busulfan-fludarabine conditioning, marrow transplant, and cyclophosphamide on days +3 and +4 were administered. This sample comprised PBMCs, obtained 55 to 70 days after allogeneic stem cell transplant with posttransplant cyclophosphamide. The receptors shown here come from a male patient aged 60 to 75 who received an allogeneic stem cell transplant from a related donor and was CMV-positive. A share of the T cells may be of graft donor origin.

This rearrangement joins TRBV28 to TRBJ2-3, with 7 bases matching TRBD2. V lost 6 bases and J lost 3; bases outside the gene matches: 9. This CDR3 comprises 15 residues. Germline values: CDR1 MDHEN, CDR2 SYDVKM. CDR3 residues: CASSRRTSRTDTQYF. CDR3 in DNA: TGTGCCAGCAGCCGCAGGACTAGTAGGACAGATACGCAGTATTTT.

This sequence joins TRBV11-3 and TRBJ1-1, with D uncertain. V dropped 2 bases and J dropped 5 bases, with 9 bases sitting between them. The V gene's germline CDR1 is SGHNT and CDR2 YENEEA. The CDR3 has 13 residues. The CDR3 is CASSLTFLTEAFF. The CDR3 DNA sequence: TGTGCCAGCAGCTTAACTTTCCTTACTGAAGCTTTCTTT.

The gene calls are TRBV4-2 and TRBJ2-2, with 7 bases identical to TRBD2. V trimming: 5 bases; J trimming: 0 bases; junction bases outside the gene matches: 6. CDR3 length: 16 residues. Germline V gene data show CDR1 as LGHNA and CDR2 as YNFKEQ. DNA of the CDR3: TGTGCCAGCAGCATAAGCGGGATCCCGAACACCGGGGAGCTGTTTTTT. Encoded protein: CASSISGIPNTGELFF.

Here the CDR3 reads CASSSAGSASSYNEQFF. The CDR3 region has the DNA TGTGCCAGCAGCTCGGCCGGGAGCGCAAGCTCCTACAATGAGCAGTTCTTC. This sequence joins TRBV5-4 and TRBJ2-1; weak D call: TRBD2 (6 bases). The CDR3 consists of 17 residues. Germline V gene lookup returns CDR1 SGHNT and CDR2 YYREEE (reference sequence). Trimming left V 3 bases short and J 0 bases short, with 16 bases between.

The CDR3 DNA reads TGTGCCAGCAGGGGCGCCCCCGGGACAGGGACTTTAAACACTGAAGCTTTCTTT. It specifies CASRGAPGTGTLNTEAFF. V is TRBV25-1 and J is TRBJ1-1; TRBD1 matches at 9 bases. With 6 bases clipped from V and 2 bases from J, the junction kept 16 bases outside the gene matches. The CDR3 has 18 residues. Germline assignment: CDR1 MGHDK and CDR2 SYGVNS.

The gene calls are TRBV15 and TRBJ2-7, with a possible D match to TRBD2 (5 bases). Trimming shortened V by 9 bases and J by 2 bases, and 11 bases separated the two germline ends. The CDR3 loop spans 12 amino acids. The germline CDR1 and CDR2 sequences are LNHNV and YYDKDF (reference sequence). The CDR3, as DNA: TGTGCCACGTCGGACTTAACCTACGAGCAGTACTTC. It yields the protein CATSDLTYEQYF. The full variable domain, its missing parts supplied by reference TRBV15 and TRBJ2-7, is DAMVIQNPRYQVTQFGKPVTLSCSQTLNHNVMYWYQQKSSQAPKLLFHYYDKDFNNEADTPDNFQSRRPNTSFCFLDIRSPGLGDTAMYLCATSDLTYEQYFGPGTRLTVT.

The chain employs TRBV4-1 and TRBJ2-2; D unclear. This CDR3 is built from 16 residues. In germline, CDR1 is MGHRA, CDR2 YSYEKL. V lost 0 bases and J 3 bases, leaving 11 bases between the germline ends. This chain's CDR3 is CASSQDRYSYTGELFF. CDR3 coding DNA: TGCGCCAGCAGCCAAGATCGGTACAGTTACACCGGGGAGCTGTTTTTT.

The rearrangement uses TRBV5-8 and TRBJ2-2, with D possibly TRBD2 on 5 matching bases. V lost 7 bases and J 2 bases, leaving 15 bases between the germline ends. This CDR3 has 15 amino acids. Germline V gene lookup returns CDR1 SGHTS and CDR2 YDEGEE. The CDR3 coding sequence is TGTGCCAGCCGGCCGGGGTCCTATAACACCGGGGAGCTGTTTTTT. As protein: CASRPGSYNTGELFF.

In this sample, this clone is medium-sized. The chain's CDR3 is CASSQDSANYGYTF. The CDR3, as DNA: TGTGCCAGCAGCCAAGATTCTGCTAACTATGGCTACACCTTC. The gene calls are TRBV4-2 and TRBJ1-2, with D hard to call. Germline loops: CDR1 LGHNA, CDR2 YNFKEQ. V was shortened by 0 bases and J by 0 bases, with 5 bases between the two germline ends. This CDR3 is built from 14 residues.

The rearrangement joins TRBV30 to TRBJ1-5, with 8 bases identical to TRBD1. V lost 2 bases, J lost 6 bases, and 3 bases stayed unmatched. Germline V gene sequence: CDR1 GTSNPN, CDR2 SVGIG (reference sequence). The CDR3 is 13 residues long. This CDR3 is CAWSQQGGQPQHF. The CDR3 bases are TGTGCCTGGAGTCAACAGGGGGGTCAGCCCCAGCATTTT.

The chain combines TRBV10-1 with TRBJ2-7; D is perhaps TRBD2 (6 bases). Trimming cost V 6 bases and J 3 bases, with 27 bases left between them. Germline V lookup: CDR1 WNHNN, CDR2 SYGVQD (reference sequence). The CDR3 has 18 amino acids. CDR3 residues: CASRSAGILLGGIYEQYV. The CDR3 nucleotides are TGCGCCAGCAGATCGGCCGGGATCCTCCTCGGAGGGATCTACGAGCAGTACGTC.

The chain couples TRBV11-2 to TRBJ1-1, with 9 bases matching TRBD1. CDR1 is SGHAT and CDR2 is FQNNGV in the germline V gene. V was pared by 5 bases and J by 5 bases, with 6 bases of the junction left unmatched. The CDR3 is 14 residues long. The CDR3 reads CASSPDRGRTEAFF. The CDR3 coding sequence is TGTGCCAGCAGCCCGGACAGGGGCAGGACTGAAGCTTTCTTT.

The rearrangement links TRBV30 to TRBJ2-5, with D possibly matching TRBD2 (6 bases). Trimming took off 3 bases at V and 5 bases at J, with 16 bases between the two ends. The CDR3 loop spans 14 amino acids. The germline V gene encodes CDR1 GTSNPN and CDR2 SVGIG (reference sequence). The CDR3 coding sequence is TGTGCCTGGAGGAGGAGCGGAGGGTTGGAGACCCAGTACTTC. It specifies CAWRRSGGLETQYF.

The CDR3 is CASTVDRGGTEAFF. As DNA, the CDR3 is TGTGCCAGCACCGTAGACAGGGGTGGCACTGAAGCTTTCTTT. This chain uses TRBV6-6 with TRBJ1-1, with 8 bases fitting TRBD1. This CDR3 is built from 14 residues. The germline gives CDR1 MNHNY, CDR2 SVGAGI (reference sequence). V was pared by 7 bases and J by 4 bases, with 8 bases of the junction left unmatched.

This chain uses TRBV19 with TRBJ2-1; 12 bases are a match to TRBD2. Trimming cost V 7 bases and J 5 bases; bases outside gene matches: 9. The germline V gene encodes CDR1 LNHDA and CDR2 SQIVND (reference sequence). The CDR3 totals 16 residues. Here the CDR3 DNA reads TGTGCCAGTACCTCCAGGACTAGCGGGGTCCACAATGAGCAGTTCTTC. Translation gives CASTSRTSGVHNEQFF. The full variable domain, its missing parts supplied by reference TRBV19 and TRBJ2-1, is DGGITQSPKYLFRKEGQNVTLSCEQNLNHDAMYWYRQDPGQGLRLIYYSQIVNDFQKGDIAEGYSVSREKKESFPLTVTSAQKNPTAFYLCASTSRTSGVHNEQFFGPGTRLTVL.

The CDR3 bases are TGTGCCATCAGTGGGACAGCCGATCAGCCCCAGCATTTT. This sequence encodes CAISGTADQPQHF. The gene calls are TRBV10-3 and TRBJ1-5; tentative D call: TRBD1 (6 bases). Per the germline V gene, CDR1 is ENHRY and CDR2 is SYGVKD. V lost 4 bases and J lost 5, with 9 bases in between. This CDR3 is 13 amino acids long.

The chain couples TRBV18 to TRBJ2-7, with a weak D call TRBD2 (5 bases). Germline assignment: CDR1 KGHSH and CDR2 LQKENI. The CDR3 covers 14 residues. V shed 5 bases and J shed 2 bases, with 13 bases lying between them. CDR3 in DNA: TGTGCCAGCTCAATACATGAGGGCCCCTACGAGCAGTACTTC. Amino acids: CASSIHEGPYEQYF.

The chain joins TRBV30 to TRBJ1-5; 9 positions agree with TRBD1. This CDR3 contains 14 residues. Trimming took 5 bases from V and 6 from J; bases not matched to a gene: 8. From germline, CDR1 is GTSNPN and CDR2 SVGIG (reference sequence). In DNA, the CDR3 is TGTGCCTGGCGAGCTACAGGGGGCGGTCAGCCCCAGCATTTT. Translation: CAWRATGGGQPQHF.

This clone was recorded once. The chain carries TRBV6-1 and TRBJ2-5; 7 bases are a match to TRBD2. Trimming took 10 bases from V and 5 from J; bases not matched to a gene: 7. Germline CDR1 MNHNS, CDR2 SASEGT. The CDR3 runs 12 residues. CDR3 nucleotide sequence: TGTGCCACCGGGGACTATTTGGAGACCCAGTACTTC. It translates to CATGDYLETQYF.

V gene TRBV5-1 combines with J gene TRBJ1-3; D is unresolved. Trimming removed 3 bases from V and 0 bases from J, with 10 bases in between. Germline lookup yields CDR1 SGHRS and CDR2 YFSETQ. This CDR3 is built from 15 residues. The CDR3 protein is CASSSAPGSGNTIYF. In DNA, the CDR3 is TGCGCCAGCAGCTCGGCCCCGGGCTCTGGAAACACCATATATTTT.

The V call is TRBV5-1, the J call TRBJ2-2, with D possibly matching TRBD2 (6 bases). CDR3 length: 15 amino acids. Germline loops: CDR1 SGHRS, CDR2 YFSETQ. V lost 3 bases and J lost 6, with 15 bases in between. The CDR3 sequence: CASSSRDSRSGELFF. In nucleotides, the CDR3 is TGCGCCAGCAGCTCCCGGGACTCTCGGTCCGGGGAGCTGTTTTTT.

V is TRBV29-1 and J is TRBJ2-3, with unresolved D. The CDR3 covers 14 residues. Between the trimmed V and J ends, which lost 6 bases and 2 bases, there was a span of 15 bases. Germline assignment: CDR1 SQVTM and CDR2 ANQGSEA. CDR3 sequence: CSVTYVQNTDTQYF. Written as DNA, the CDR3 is TGCAGCGTGACTTACGTCCAGAACACAGATACGCAGTATTTT.

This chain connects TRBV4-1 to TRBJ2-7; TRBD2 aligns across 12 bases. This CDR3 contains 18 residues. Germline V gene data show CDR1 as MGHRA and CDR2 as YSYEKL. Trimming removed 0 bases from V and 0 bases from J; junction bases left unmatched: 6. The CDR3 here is CASSQETSGGPSSYEQYF. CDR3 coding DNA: TGCGCCAGCAGCCAAGAGACTAGCGGGGGTCCGAGCTCCTACGAGCAGTACTTC.

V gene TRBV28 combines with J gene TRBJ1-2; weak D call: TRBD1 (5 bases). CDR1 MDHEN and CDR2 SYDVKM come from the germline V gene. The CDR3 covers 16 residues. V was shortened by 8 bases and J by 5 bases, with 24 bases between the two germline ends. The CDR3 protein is CASYPSAGGTRYGYTF. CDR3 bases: TGTGCCAGCTACCCCTCCGCCGGGGGGACTCGGTATGGCTACACCTTC.

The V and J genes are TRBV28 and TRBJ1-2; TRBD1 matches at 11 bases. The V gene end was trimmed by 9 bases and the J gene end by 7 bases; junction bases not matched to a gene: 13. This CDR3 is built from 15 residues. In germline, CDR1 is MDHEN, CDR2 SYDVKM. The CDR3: CASNPGPGTGGGYTF. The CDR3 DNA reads TGTGCCAGTAACCCAGGGCCCGGGACAGGGGGTGGCTACACCTTC.

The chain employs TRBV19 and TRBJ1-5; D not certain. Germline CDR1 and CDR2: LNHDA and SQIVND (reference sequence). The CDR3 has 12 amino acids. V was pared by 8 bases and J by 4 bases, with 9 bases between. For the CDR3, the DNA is TGTGCCAGTGGAGCGCCTAATCAGCCCCAGCATTTT. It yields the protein CASGAPNQPQHF.